Shown below are 14 T cell receptor beta chains from a single sample sequenced in a study of T cells after yellow fever vaccination. Using its own MiXCR run on the 5' RACE reads, TCRdb lists one record per CDR3 protein. This sample has about 120,000 distinct CDR3 sequences; about 7% occur once, and the top ten carry roughly 2.8%. The sequenced sample was CD4+ T cells sorted from PBMCs, obtained roughly 46 days after the first yellow fever vaccination. The receptors shown here come from a man younger than 35 who received the YFV17D yellow fever vaccine.

This clonotype was counted many times. The chain is built from TRBV2 and TRBJ2-5; perhaps TRBD2 as D (6 bases). V lost 2 bases and J lost 4, with 8 bases in between. The CDR3 has 13 amino acids. Per germline, CDR1 SNHLY and CDR2 FYNNEI. CDR3 DNA sequence: TGTGCCAGCAGTGAAATGGGGGGAGAGACCCAGTACTTC. Encoded protein: CASSEMGGETQYF.

This clonotype was seen many times. The rearrangement uses TRBV6-2 or TRBV6-3 and TRBJ1-5; possibly TRBD1 for D (5 bases). The CDR3 has 13 residues. V lost 2 bases and J 5 bases, leaving 7 bases between the germline ends. Germline V gene sequence: CDR1 MNHEY, CDR2 SVGEGT. This CDR3 reads CASSYGADQPQHF. CDR3 nucleotides: TGTGCCAGCAGTTACGGGGCCGATCAGCCCCAGCATTTT.

This clonotype has a count of ten or more. In DNA, the CDR3 is TGTGCCAGCAGTTTTCCGGGGACAGATACGCAGTATTTT. It specifies CASSFPGTDTQYF. The V gene is TRBV12-3 or TRBV12-4, the J gene TRBJ2-3, with D possibly being TRBD2 (5 bases). This CDR3 spans 13 amino acids. The V and J ends lost 3 bases and 3 bases respectively, with 7 bases between them.

The sample holds many counts of this clonotype. This chain joins TRBV4-3 and TRBJ1-4; no clear D gene. Germline CDR1 reads LGHNA; CDR2 reads YSLEER. This CDR3 is built from 16 residues. The ends were cut back, 1 base at V and 8 bases at J, with 17 bases in the middle. The CDR3 bases are TGCGCCAGCAGCCAAGTTATCGAGGGAGGTGGGGAAAAACTGTTTTTT. Its translation is CASSQVIEGGGEKLFF.

Notes on this clonotype: This may be a read error, as it is one base from a much larger clone. The CDR3 spells CASSQVGGGYGYTF. CDR3 nucleotide sequence: TGTGCCAGCAGCCAAGTGGGGGGAGGCTATGGCTACACCTTC. The chain is built from TRBV3-1 and TRBJ1-2; perhaps TRBD1 as D (5 bases). V dropped 1 base and J dropped 4 bases, with 10 bases sitting between them. Germline CDR1 reads LGHDT; CDR2 reads YNNKEL (reference sequence). The CDR3 is 14 residues long.

This clonotype has at least ten counts. The rearrangement uses TRBV12-3 or TRBV12-4 and TRBJ1-2, with D possibly matching TRBD1 (6 bases). The CDR3 consists of 17 residues. V lost 7 bases and J 0 bases, leaving 21 bases between the germline ends. The CDR3 DNA follows: TGTGCCAGCACCACAGGGATGGGGACGCCCACTAACTATGGCTACACCTTC. Translated, it gives CASTTGMGTPTNYGYTF.

A few counts support this clonotype. The CDR3 DNA follows: TGTGCCAGTCGGGGAGGGGCTGGGGCCAACGTCCTGACTTTC. It encodes CASRGGAGANVLTF. This chain uses TRBV19 with TRBJ2-6, with TRBD2 matching 7 bases. Germline V gives CDR1 LNHDA, CDR2 SQIVND (reference sequence). V shed 8 bases and J 2 bases; nucleotides not matched to a gene: 3. The CDR3 spans 14 residues.

This clonotype was seen at least ten times. The V gene is TRBV18, the J gene TRBJ2-3; D remains ambiguous. The CDR3 has 14 residues. Germline V gene lookup returns CDR1 KGHSH and CDR2 LQKENI. The germline V and J ends were trimmed by 1 base and 3 bases, with 8 bases remaining between them. DNA of the CDR3: TGTGCCAGCTCACCACTAGGGCCAACAGATACGCAGTATTTT. Translation: CASSPLGPTDTQYF. Full variable domain (outside the CDR3, taken from reference TRBV18 and TRBJ2-3): NAGVMQNPRHLVRRRGQEARLRCSPMKGHSHVYWYRQLPEEGLKFMVYLQKENIIDESGMPKERFSAEFPKEGPSILRIQQVVRGDSAAYFCASSPLGPTDTQYFGPGTRLTVL.

This clonotype was found many times. The rearrangement joins TRBV7-8 to TRBJ1-1; D remains ambiguous. Germline V lookup: CDR1 SGHVS, CDR2 FQNEAQ. The CDR3 has 13 residues. The V end was cut by 5 bases, the J end by 4 bases, with 11 bases between. The CDR3 coding sequence is TGTGCCAGCAGCGTAGACCTGAGCACTGAAGCTTTCTTT. Translation: CASSVDLSTEAFF.

The chain uses TRBV5-1 and TRBJ2-3; 9 bases are shared with TRBD2. Germline loops: CDR1 SGHRS, CDR2 YFSETQ. The CDR3 is 14 amino acids. The V gene end was trimmed by 5 bases and the J gene end by 7 bases; junction bases not matched to a gene: 8. The DNA of the CDR3 is TGCGCCAGCAGTGTGCGGGGGGGCTTAAATACGCAGTATTTT. The encoded protein is CASSVRGGLNTQYF. The complete variable domain, with remaining parts taken from reference TRBV5-1 and TRBJ2-3, reads KAGVTQTPRYLIKTRGQQVTLSCSPISGHRSVSWYQQTPGQGLQFLFEYFSETQRNKGNFPGRFSGRQFSNSRSEMNVSTLELGDSALYLCASSVRGGLNTQYFGPGTRLTVL.

This clonotype was counted only a few times. The chain couples TRBV14 to TRBJ2-7; 12 nucleotides align to TRBD1. CDR3 size: 23 residues. Trimming removed 0 bases from V and 4 bases from J; junction bases left unmatched: 25. CDR1 is SGHDN, CDR2 FVKESK, per germline. CDR3 coding DNA: TGTGCCAGCAGCCAAGATGGGACAGGGGGCGCAGAACTAAGCGGGGGGCCTGATTACGAGCAGTACGTC. This translates into CASSQDGTGGAELSGGPDYEQYV.

This clonotype was detected many times. V usage is TRBV10-3 and J usage is TRBJ2-5; TRBD2 agrees at 7 bases. The V segment lost 6 bases and the J segment 2 bases; nucleotides outside the gene matches: 6. This CDR3 is built from 14 residues. Germline V gene data show CDR1 as ENHRY and CDR2 as SYGVKD. In nucleotides, the CDR3 is TGTGCCATCAGGGGCCGGGAGGCGCAAGAGACCCAGTACTTC. It is translated as CAIRGREAQETQYF.

There are many counts of this clonotype. This chain's CDR3 is CATSVTGGMDTQYF. CDR3 nucleotides: TGTGCCACCAGTGTTACAGGGGGGATGGATACGCAGTATTTT. The J gene is TRBJ2-3, the V gene TRBV24-1, with 8 bases fitting TRBD1. The CDR3 runs 14 residues. J gave up 6 bases and V 5 bases, and 6 bases lay outside the gene matches. Germline CDR1 is KGHDR and CDR2 is SFDVKD.

There are many counts of this clonotype. The chain links TRBV5-1 to TRBJ1-2; D gene ambiguous. V lost 5 bases to trimming and J lost 2 bases, with 16 bases between them. There are 15 residues in the CDR3. Germline lookup yields CDR1 SGHRS and CDR2 YFSETQ. The CDR3 region has the DNA TGCGCCAGCAGGCTGGGCGCAGCTCTCAACTATGGCTACACCTTC. This sequence encodes CASRLGAALNYGYTF.